This T cell receptor (beta chain) stems from a study of T-cell reconstitution after alpha-beta-depleted transplantation in children (dated by TCRdb to about 2016). The study in broad terms: Using TCR repertoire profiling, the study quantitatively followed how T-cell immune reconstitution unfolded in children after TCRalphabeta/CD19-depleted allogeneic hematopoietic cell transplantation.

The CDR3 runs 13 amino acids, cysteine and phenylalanine included. The read is trimmed to its CDR3 DNA, 39 bases read in frame from base 1. CDR1 and CDR2 (DFQATT, SNEGSKA) derive from the germline V gene (reference sequence). Of note for this clonotype: Its cognate antigen has yet to be identified. No base qualities exist here, and no much larger clone lies one base off it.

The method behind the library was PCR. The sample was run on an Illumina HiSeq 2500. TCR libraries were prepared with molecular barcoding, using unique molecular identifiers to normalize TCRbeta repertoire quantification. TCRdb trimmed the raw reads at Q25, called clones with MiXCR and kept productive beta chains. Every CDR3 protein is listed once, alongside the most common genes and DNA of its rows. Within this sample are 200,000 to 250,000 distinct CDR3 sequences, with 8.5% to 10% of them counted one time only. The top ten clonotypes cover roughly 6.2% of the sample. Recombination linked TRBV20-1 to TRBJ2-3, with TRBD1 as a weak D call on 6 bases. This receptor was taken from a human donor who donated a stem cell graft to a child with acute lymphoblastic leukemia. The specimen comprised PBMCs from the stem cell graft donor, sampled from the stem cell graft. This receptor has the CDR3 CSPGHPSTDTQYF. The sequenced DNA: TGCAGCCCGGGACATCCTAGCACAGATACGCAGTATTTT.